One and the same sample provided the 13 T cell receptor beta chains below, sequenced in a study of cytomegalovirus exposure and HLA in healthy donors. Vbeta (60) and Jbeta (13) primers were used in the PCR. Repertoires were generated with immunoSEQ multiplex PCR, while TCRdb's copy carries only in-frame clones and drops some. The sample shows about 94,000 clones, roughly 72% of them seen only once. Sequencing was carried out using PBMCs. Receptors were obtained from a man between 25 and 39 years old in good health and CMV-seropositive.

In its sample, this clone was seen a few times. The rearrangement joins TRBV28 to TRBJ1-2, with D perhaps matching TRBD1 (5 bases). Trimming pared 10 bases from V and 0 bases from J, leaving 9 bases between. Germline V gives CDR1 MDHEN, CDR2 SYDVKM. The CDR3 is 12 residues long. The chain's CDR3 is CATLGANYGYTF. The DNA of the CDR3 is TGTGCCACCCTAGGGGCTAACTATGGCTACACCTTC.

The chain combines TRBV28 with TRBJ2-1, with TRBD1 matching 11 bases. The trim removed 3 bases at V and 7 bases at J, leaving 17 bases unmatched. The CDR3 is made up of 19 amino acids. CDR1 and CDR2 (germline): MDHEN, SYDVKM. In DNA form, the CDR3 reads TGTGCCAGCAGTTTCCGTCGGACAGGGGGCCACCCTAAGATGAATGAGCAGTTCTTC. Its protein is CASSFRRTGGHPKMNEQFF.

This chain links TRBV6-5 with TRBJ1-1; D is perhaps TRBD1 (5 bases). This CDR3 contains 14 residues. V gave up 5 bases and J gave up 0 bases, with 10 bases separating them. CDR1 is MNHEY, CDR2 SVGAGI, per germline. CDR3 in amino acids: CASSPLTVNTEAFF. In DNA form, the CDR3 reads TGTGCCAGCAGTCCATTGACAGTGAACACTGAAGCTTTCTTT.

J is TRBJ2-1 and V is TRBV5-1; TRBD1 aligns across 7 bases. The CDR3 runs 15 residues. In germline, CDR1 is SGHRS, CDR2 YFSETQ. V trimming: 1 base; J trimming: 2 bases; junction bases outside the gene matches: 3. The CDR3 nucleotides read TGCGCCAGCAGCTTGATGGACAGGACCTACAATGAGCAGTTCTTC. This gives the protein CASSLMDRTYNEQFF.

The genes are TRBV10-1 and TRBJ1-3; no clear D. The V gene lost 0 bases and the J gene lost 1 base, with 13 bases spanning the gap. The CDR3 is 17 residues long. CDR1 is WNHNN and CDR2 is SYGVQD in the germline V gene (reference sequence). CDR3 sequence (DNA): TGCGCCAGCAGTGAGTCGACTCGTGGTGTGTCTGGAAACACCATATATTTT. It encodes CASSESTRGVSGNTIYF.

In its sample, this clone was seen once. The rearrangement uses TRBV27 and TRBJ1-5; D is perhaps TRBD1 (6 bases). The CDR3 contains 17 residues. Trimming removed 4 bases at V and 2 bases at J, with 18 bases between. Germline assignment: CDR1 MNHEY and CDR2 SMNVEV (reference sequence). Written as DNA, the CDR3 is TGTGCCAGCAGTTCTTGGAGACAGGACCGGGGCAATCAGCCCCAGCATTTT. The encoded protein is CASSSWRQDRGNQPQHF.

There are a few counts of this clone. V gene TRBV5-6 combines with J gene TRBJ1-5; D uncertain. Germline V CDR1 and CDR2: SGHDT, YYEEEE. The V gene lost 0 bases and the J gene lost 2 bases, with 9 bases spanning the gap. The CDR3 has 15 amino acids. The CDR3 region has the DNA TGTGCCAGCAGCTTGGGACTGCGAGGCAATCAGCCCCAGCATTTT. This sequence encodes CASSLGLRGNQPQHF.

The CDR3 is CASSSRGDNHQPQHF. CDR3 sequence (DNA): TGTGCCAGTAGTAGCAGGGGGGATAATCATCAGCCCCAGCATTTT. This rearrangement joins TRBV19 to TRBJ1-5; 7 nucleotides agree with TRBD1. The CDR3 contains 15 residues. J lost 5 bases, V lost 4 bases, and 8 bases had no gene match. Germline CDR1 and CDR2: LNHDA and SQIVND (reference sequence).

The genes are TRBV19 and TRBJ1-5, with 10 bases identical to TRBD1. The length of the CDR3 is 20 residues. The ends lost 3 bases at V and 2 bases at J; junction bases unmatched: 16. CDR1 is LNHDA, CDR2 SQIVND, per germline (reference sequence). CDR3 sequence reads: CASSILSGQGVRVGNQPQHF. The CDR3 DNA follows: TGTGCCAGTAGTATTCTGAGCGGACAGGGGGTTAGGGTTGGCAATCAGCCCCAGCATTTT.

The rearrangement joins TRBV19 to TRBJ2-1; possible D gene TRBD1, 6 bases. Germline V gene data show CDR1 as LNHDA and CDR2 as SQIVND (reference sequence). The CDR3 runs 17 residues. The V end lost 4 bases, the J end lost 9 bases, and 25 bases lay between the germline ends. CDR3 in amino acids: CASSTSPGTRLGGEQFF. The CDR3 region has the DNA TGTGCCAGTAGTACCTCCCCCGGGACCCGCTTAGGGGGTGAGCAGTTCTTC.

This clone was observed a single time. J is TRBJ2-3 and V is TRBV5-6; D unclear. There are 12 residues in the CDR3. Germline CDR1 and CDR2: SGHDT and YYEEEE. The ends were cut back, 1 base at V and 11 bases at J, with 11 bases in the middle. CDR3 amino acids: CASSLTDNRQYF. The CDR3 bases are TGTGCCAGCAGCTTGACCGACAATAGGCAGTATTTT.

The rearrangement joins TRBV28 to TRBJ2-1; D remains unclear. There are 16 residues in the CDR3. Germline V gene data show CDR1 as MDHEN and CDR2 as SYDVKM. Deletions cut 1 base from V and 0 bases from J, with 10 bases between. The CDR3: CASSLSHKNSYNEQFF. The CDR3 DNA reads TGTGCCAGCAGTTTATCCCACAAGAACTCCTACAATGAGCAGTTCTTC.

The rearrangement joins TRBV7-3 to TRBJ2-2, with 7 positions matching TRBD2. V lost 3 bases to trimming and J lost 5 bases; unmatched junction nucleotides: 9. In germline, CDR1 is SGHTA, CDR2 FQGTGA. This CDR3 region has 16 residues. The CDR3 nucleotides read TGTGCCAGCAGCTTCTCGTTCGGGGAGGGGACCGGGGAGCTGTTTTTT. Protein product: CASSFSFGEGTGELFF.